This T cell receptor (beta chain) was obtained from a study of multiple sclerosis patients with progressive multifocal leukoencephalopathy. General study findings and limits: Preferential TRBV-TRBJ pairings or common gene usage were not detected at PML. Whether JC virus or general immunocompromise explains the findings remained unclear. Lower normalized Shannon entropy suggested reduced TRB diversity in most PML patients.

Sample time point: time of PML onset. The ends lost 4 bases at V and 8 bases at J; junction bases unmatched: 9. Germline loops: CDR1 KGHSH, CDR2 LQKENI. The CDR3 covers 15 residues. Profiled with immunoSEQ multiplex PCR; TCRdb holds only in-frame clones, not every one. The data contain approximately 35,000 clones, about 90% of them singletons. Note on this clone: Antigen specificity is unknown.

This specimen consisted of PBMCs, obtained from a patient treated with natalizumab. The clonotype was recovered from a human donor with progressive multifocal leukoencephalopathy. The rearrangement uses TRBV18 and TRBJ1-4; the match to TRBD1 covers 8 bases. The CDR3 region is CASSLPRDRIEKLFF. CDR3 coding DNA: TGTGCCAGCTCACTCCCTAGGGACAGGATAGAAAAACTGTTTTTT.